This T cell receptor (beta chain) was identified during a study of shared clonotypes between healthy human individuals. The study's findings and limits: Though the depth was large, rarefaction showed that sorted-subset sequencing was incomplete.

Germline loops: CDR1 MNHNS, CDR2 SASEGT. This CDR3 has 12 amino acids. Trimming shortened V by 10 bases and J by 3 bases, and 12 bases separated the two germline ends. Some 30,000 T cell genomes, or about 0.2 ug DNA, went into the sorted-subset replicate PCRs. The table came from immunoSEQ multiplex PCR; TCRdb's copy has only in-frame clones and leaves some out. The table has roughly 2.5 million clones, roughly nine tenths seen once. On this clone: Its specificity is not known.

The V gene is TRBV6-1, the J gene TRBJ1-1; D uncertain. The sequencing input was naive CD4+ T cells sorted from blood. Indicated subset: CD45RA+ positively selected. This clonotype was sampled from a man aged 18 to 30 in good health. CDR3 sequence reads: CATRWVYTEAFF. In DNA, the CDR3 is TGTGCCACCAGATGGGTTTACACTGAAGCTTTCTTT.